The 27 T cell receptor beta chains presented below share a single source sample, sequenced in a study of beta chain features in type 1 diabetes. Whole-study findings and limits: Shorter TCRB CDR3s, moderately but significantly so, marked every one of the four CD4+ subsets in Type 1 diabetes patients.

Expressed TCRB transcripts were sequenced because the isolated RNA had all been reverse transcribed beforehand. TCRdb's table, derived via immunoSEQ multiplex PCR, lists solely in-frame clones and lacks some. The sample includes hundreds of thousands of clones, around 15% seen only once; the top ten take less than 0.025%. Their antigens are not known. The sample consisted of naive CD4+ T cells from blood. These receptors were taken from a man younger than 35 with type 1 diabetes.

This clone was recorded a few times. Here the CDR3 reads CASSSGQKIEKLFF. The DNA of the CDR3 is TGTGCCAGCAGCTCTGGACAGAAAATTGAAAAACTGTTTTTT. The chain combines TRBV5-8 with TRBJ1-4; possibly TRBD1 for D (6 bases). CDR1 is SGHTS and CDR2 is YDEGEE in the germline V gene. CDR3 length: 14 amino acids. V was shortened by 3 bases and J by 7 bases, with 13 bases between the two germline ends.

This sequence joins TRBV29-1 and TRBJ1-1; TRBD1 aligns across 8 bases. CDR1 and CDR2 (germline): SQVTM, ANQGSEA. The CDR3 totals 13 residues. With 6 bases clipped from V and 6 bases from J, the junction kept 9 bases outside the gene matches. The CDR3 is CSVRRQGSPEAFF. Written as DNA, the CDR3 is TGCAGCGTACGCCGACAGGGGTCCCCTGAAGCTTTCTTT.

This clone was picked up a small number of times. This specimen includes other DNA sequences encoding the same CDR3. The chain employs TRBV13 and TRBJ1-2; D is possibly TRBD1 (5 bases). The ends were cut back, 2 bases at V and 1 base at J, with 5 bases in the middle. Germline values: CDR1 PRHDT, CDR2 FYEKMQ (reference sequence). The CDR3 loop spans 13 amino acids. The CDR3 region is CASSLQGNYGYTF. For the CDR3, the DNA is TGTGCCAGCAGCTTACAGGGTAACTATGGCTACACCTTC.

The V and J genes are TRBV5-1 and TRBJ2-1; D is ambiguous. The CDR3 contains 17 residues. Trimming took off 1 base at V and 1 base at J, with 15 bases between the two ends. Germline V lookup: CDR1 SGHRS, CDR2 YFSETQ. The CDR3 DNA reads as TGCGCCAGCAGCTTGTCACAAGCGTCCCAATCCTACAATGAGCAGTTCTTC. Protein product: CASSLSQASQSYNEQFF.

The rearrangement links TRBV4-1 to TRBJ2-5, with 11 bases identical to TRBD2. The germline V gene encodes CDR1 MGHRA and CDR2 YSYEKL. The J segment lost 0 bases and the V segment lost 3 bases, leaving 6 bases of the junction unmatched. This CDR3 has 17 residues. The CDR3 DNA reads TGCGCCAGCAGCCACTCTAGCGGGGGGAGGTACCAAGAGACCCAGTACTTC. Encoded protein: CASSHSSGGRYQETQYF.

The chain is built from TRBV5-1 and TRBJ1-1; D is undetermined. The germline V gene encodes CDR1 SGHRS and CDR2 YFSETQ. The length of the CDR3 is 13 residues. Trimming cost V 4 bases and J 0 bases, with 7 bases left between them. CDR3 residues: CASSVTLNTEAFF. The CDR3 DNA sequence: TGCGCCAGCAGCGTGACACTGAACACTGAAGCTTTCTTT.

The chain joins TRBV25-1 to TRBJ1-6; TRBD1 aligns across 7 bases. Per the germline V gene, CDR1 is MGHDK and CDR2 is SYGVNS. The length of the CDR3 is 14 residues. V lost 7 bases and J lost 7; bases outside the gene matches: 7. The CDR3 DNA sequence: TGTGCCAGCAACCCAGGGGGAGGCAATTCACCCCTCCACTTT. Its protein is CASNPGGGNSPLHF.

The rearrangement joins TRBV28 to TRBJ1-2; the D is unclear. This CDR3 has 14 residues. Trimming removed 2 bases from V and 3 bases from J, with 10 bases in between. The V gene's germline CDR1 is MDHEN and CDR2 SYDVKM. CDR3 loop: CASSLDGRDYGYTF. CDR3 nucleotide sequence: TGTGCCAGCAGTTTAGATGGCAGAGACTATGGCTACACCTTC.

This clone has just a few counts. V gene TRBV5-4 combines with J gene TRBJ2-3; D unclear. The V end lost 2 bases, the J end lost 4 bases, and 5 bases lay between the germline ends. CDR1 SGHNT and CDR2 YYREEE come from the germline V gene (reference sequence). The CDR3 runs to 12 residues. This CDR3 is CASSFPSDTQYF. CDR3 sequence (DNA): TGTGCCAGCAGCTTCCCCTCAGATACGCAGTATTTT.

The V call is TRBV7-9, the J call TRBJ2-7, with TRBD2 matching over 9 bases. The CDR3 extends over 15 amino acids. V lost 5 bases, J lost 0 bases, and 5 bases stayed unmatched. Germline loops: CDR1 SEHNR, CDR2 FQNEAQ (reference sequence). The CDR3 nucleotides read TGTGCCAGCAGCGCCACTAGCGGGTCCTCCTACGAGCAGTACTTC. Translation: CASSATSGSSYEQYF.

The chain couples TRBV4-1 to TRBJ2-7; D is undetermined. V was trimmed by 0 bases and J by 9 bases, leaving 12 bases between them. The germline V gene encodes CDR1 MGHRA and CDR2 YSYEKL. The CDR3 totals 13 residues. The CDR3 DNA reads TGCGCCAGCAGCCAAGATCCTAGTGTAGGGCAGTACTTC. It specifies CASSQDPSVGQYF.

This clone has a handful of counts. The V gene is TRBV10-3, the J gene TRBJ1-5; D remains unclear. The CDR3 spans 13 residues. With 0 bases removed from V and 6 bases from J, the gap between germline ends came to 6 bases. Germline V lookup: CDR1 ENHRY, CDR2 SYGVKD. The CDR3 reads CAISESEAQPQHF. Here the CDR3 DNA reads TGTGCCATCAGTGAGTCGGAGGCTCAGCCCCAGCATTTT.

This clone has only a few counts. The J gene is TRBJ2-5, the V gene TRBV2; 8 bases fit TRBD2. The CDR3 runs 13 residues. V was pared by 10 bases and J by 5 bases, with 9 bases of the junction left unmatched. Germline V gene sequence: CDR1 SNHLY, CDR2 FYNNEI. CDR3 amino acids: CATRRGGLETQYF. The CDR3 nucleotides are TGTGCCACCAGACGGGGGGGGCTGGAGACCCAGTACTTC.

The chain joins TRBV29-1 to TRBJ2-7, with 7 bases that match TRBD2. Germline assignment: CDR1 SQVTM and CDR2 ANQGSEA. The CDR3 loop spans 14 amino acids. The junction had 14 bases not matched to a gene; V was cut back by 7 bases and J by 5 bases. CDR3 DNA: TGCAGCGCTACACCGGGACTACAAAATAACGAGCAGTACTTC. It is translated as CSATPGLQNNEQYF.

The V and J genes are TRBV7-9 and TRBJ2-5; TRBD2 matches 12 bases. Germline CDR1 is SEHNR and CDR2 is FQNEAQ (reference sequence). Trimming removed 5 bases from V and 2 bases from J; junction bases left unmatched: 6. The CDR3 is 16 residues long. The CDR3 DNA reads as TGTGCCAGCAGCCCCCGACTAGCGGGGGATCAAGAGACCCAGTACTTC. Translation gives CASSPRLAGDQETQYF.

This clone was counted only a few times. The chain carries TRBV14 and TRBJ2-1; D may be TRBD2 (5 bases). The CDR3 extends over 15 amino acids. V shed 4 bases and J shed 7 bases, with 17 bases lying between them. Germline V gene sequence: CDR1 SGHDN, CDR2 FVKESK. This chain's CDR3 is CASSPRLGGENEQFF. CDR3 in DNA: TGTGCCAGCAGCCCAAGATTGGGTGGGGAGAATGAGCAGTTCTTC. Full variable domain (outside the CDR3, taken from reference TRBV14 and TRBJ2-1): EAGVTQFPSHSVIEKGQTVTLRCDPISGHDNLYWYRRVMGKEIKFLLHFVKESKQDESGMPNNRFLAERTGGTYSTLKVQPAELEDSGVYFCASSPRLGGENEQFFGPGTRLTVL.

This clone was recorded a few times. The chain links TRBV15 to TRBJ2-6, with TRBD1 identical over 8 bases. The CDR3 has 19 residues. Germline CDR1 LNHNV, CDR2 YYDKDF (reference sequence). V trimming: 1 base; J trimming: 4 bases; junction bases outside the gene matches: 12. The CDR3 coding sequence is TGTGCCACCAGCAGAGCTGGATACCGACAGGGGTTAGGGGCCAACGTCCTGACTTTC. This codes for CATSRAGYRQGLGANVLTF.

This clone was recorded once. V is TRBV11-2 and J is TRBJ2-5; D is unclear. The CDR3 is 15 residues long. V gave up 5 bases and J gave up 4 bases, with 17 bases separating them. CDR1 and CDR2 from the germline V gene are SGHAT and FQNNGV. The DNA of the CDR3 is TGTGCCAGCAGCCGGGCGGCTCGCACCCCAGAGACCCAGTACTTC. Its protein is CASSRAARTPETQYF.

The chain joins TRBV6-6 to TRBJ2-7, with D tentatively TRBD1 or TRBD2 (5 bases each). Germline CDR1 and CDR2: MNHNY and SVGAGI (reference sequence). The length of the CDR3 is 13 residues. Between the trimmed V and J ends, which lost 3 bases and 3 bases, there was a span of 9 bases. The CDR3 region has the DNA TGTGCCAGCAGTTATGGGACCGACTACGAGCAGTACTTC. Encoded protein: CASSYGTDYEQYF.

The chain links TRBV7-9 to TRBJ2-7, with 7 positions matching TRBD1. V was pared by 4 bases and J by 2 bases, with 5 bases of the junction left unmatched. In germline, CDR1 is SEHNR, CDR2 FQNEAQ (reference sequence). CDR3 length: 14 amino acids. The CDR3 DNA is TGTGCCAGCAGCTCGGTAGGGACAGCCTACGAGCAGTACTTC. Protein sequence: CASSSVGTAYEQYF.

This chain connects TRBV19 to TRBJ2-3; the match to TRBD2 covers 10 bases. The V segment lost 4 bases and the J segment 1 base; nucleotides outside the gene matches: 5. Germline assignment: CDR1 LNHDA and CDR2 SQIVND (reference sequence). The CDR3 extends over 16 amino acids. The CDR3 reads CASSRRSGGGTDTQYF. CDR3 in DNA: TGTGCCAGTAGTAGACGAAGCGGGGGGGGCACAGATACGCAGTATTTT. The full variable domain, its missing parts supplied by reference TRBV19 and TRBJ2-3, is DGGITQSPKYLFRKEGQNVTLSCEQNLNHDAMYWYRQDPGQGLRLIYYSQIVNDFQKGDIAEGYSVSREKKESFPLTVTSAQKNPTAFYLCASSRRSGGGTDTQYFGPGTRLTVL.

The chain has TRBV29-1 and TRBJ1-1; TRBD1 agrees at 9 bases. With V trimmed by 4 bases and J by 5 bases, 5 bases remained unmatched. Per germline, CDR1 SQVTM and CDR2 ANQGSEA. CDR3 length: 13 residues. Written as DNA, the CDR3 is TGCAGCGTTGGCGAGACAGGGGGAACTGAAGCTTTCTTT. This encodes CSVGETGGTEAFF. The variable domain in full, completed from reference TRBV29-1 and TRBJ1-1, reads SAVISQKPSRDICQRGTSLTIQCQVDSQVTMMFWYRQQPGQSLTLIATANQGSEATYESGFVIDKFPISRPNLTFSTLTVSNMSPEDSSIYLCSVGETGGTEAFFGQGTRLTVV.

This clone was counted between two and nine times. V and J are TRBV2 and TRBJ1-2; tentatively, D is TRBD1 (5 bases). This CDR3 has 13 amino acids. The V end lost 7 bases, the J end lost 5 bases, and 14 bases lay between the germline ends. Germline V gene lookup returns CDR1 SNHLY and CDR2 FYNNEI. The CDR3 DNA is TGTGCCAGCATCCCCAGGGTTATGTATGGCTACACCTTC. Translated, it gives CASIPRVMYGYTF.

This chain connects TRBV5-1 to TRBJ2-3; 8 bases align to TRBD2. Germline V gives CDR1 SGHRS, CDR2 YFSETQ. This CDR3 comprises 21 residues. Trimming took 0 bases from V and 2 from J; bases not matched to a gene: 20. CDR3 nucleotide sequence: TGCGCCAGCAGCTTGGATACGGGACTAGTCTTTCCATCCAGTACCACAGATACGCAGTATTTT. Amino acids: CASSLDTGLVFPSSTTDTQYF.

This chain joins TRBV21-1 and TRBJ1-5. TRBV21-1 is reported as a pseudogene. This CDR3 comprises 16 residues. The CDR3 coding sequence is TGTGCCAGACTCCTAGTAAACCGGGACAGCAATCAGCCCCAGCATTTT. Translating gives CARLLVNRDSNQPQHF.

This clone has more than one count but fewer than ten. The chain combines TRBV5-1 with TRBJ2-3; D may match TRBD1 or TRBD2 (5 bases each). The V and J ends lost 2 bases and 6 bases respectively, with 16 bases between them. There are 15 residues in the CDR3. From germline, CDR1 is SGHRS and CDR2 YFSETQ. The CDR3 sequence: CASSFLGDQPDTQYF. The CDR3 DNA reads TGCGCCAGCAGCTTCCTCGGGGACCAACCCGATACGCAGTATTTT.

The J gene is TRBJ2-7, the V gene TRBV5-4, with TRBD2 matching over 7 bases. Per the germline V gene, CDR1 is SGHNT and CDR2 is YYREEE (reference sequence). The V gene end was trimmed by 0 bases and the J gene end by 0 bases; junction bases not matched to a gene: 3. This CDR3 is 15 amino acids long. The CDR3 coding sequence is TGTGCCAGCAGCTTGGCAGCGGGAAACTCCTACGAGCAGTACTTC. It codes for CASSLAAGNSYEQYF. The complete variable domain, with remaining parts taken from reference TRBV5-4 and TRBJ2-7, reads ETGVTQSPTHLIKTRGQQVTLRCSSQSGHNTVSWYQQALGQGPQFIFQYYREEENGRGNFPPRFSGLQFPNYSSELNVNALELDDSALYLCASSLAAGNSYEQYFGPGTRLTVT.